These T cell receptor beta chains were read from a single sample in a study of cytomegalovirus exposure and HLA in healthy donors. TCRdb's copy holds only in-frame clones and misses some; the assay was immunoSEQ multiplex PCR. The sample holds 100,000 to 120,000 clones, 82% seen once. Sequencing was performed on PBMCs. The receptor set was obtained from a woman under 30 in good health and CMV-seronegative. CDR3s include the opening cysteine and the closing phenylalanine or tryptophan. The D gene is left open where the match is weak. Part of the rows lack a size; the others show once, few, many or a class for expanded clones.

d_gene	v_gene	j_gene	abundance	CDR3aa	CDR3nt
-	TRBV7-8	TRBJ2-5	once	CASSLKRTQETQYF	TGTGCCAGCAGCCTGAAGAGAACCCAAGAGACCCAGTACTTC
-	TRBV10-3	TRBJ1-1	-	CAISELPDTEAFF	TGTGCCATCAGTGAGTTACCAGACACTGAAGCTTTCTTT
TRBD1	TRBV18	TRBJ1-5	-	CASSPRQGSGNQPQHF	TGTGCCAGCTCACCCCGACAGGGTTCGGGCAATCAGCCCCAGCATTTT
-	TRBV25-1	TRBJ2-6	-	CASVGSRPSGANVLTF	TGTGCCAGCGTGGGCAGCCGACCCTCTGGGGCCAACGTCCTGACTTTC
-	TRBV30	TRBJ1-2	-	CAWSRGTERNGYTF	TGTGCCTGGAGTAGGGGGACCGAGAGGAATGGCTACACCTTC
-	TRBV19	TRBJ1-2	-	CASSTGLESYGYTF	TGTGCCAGTAGTACCGGGTTGGAGAGCTATGGCTACACCTTC
-	TRBV7-8	TRBJ2-5	-	CASSLYLGGKRETQYF	TGTGCCAGCAGCTTATACTTGGGGGGAAAGAGAGAGACCCAGTACTTC
TRBD1	TRBV28	TRBJ1-2	-	CASSFGTGADGYTF	TGTGCCAGCAGTTTTGGGACAGGGGCTGATGGCTACACCTTC
-	TRBV9	TRBJ1-1	few	CASSVGSSLEAFF	TGTGCCAGCAGCGTAGGATCAAGCCTTGAAGCTTTCTTT
-	TRBV6-1	TRBJ1-2	-	CASSGLDNPGYGYTF	TGTGCCAGCAGTGGCCTGGACAACCCAGGTTATGGCTACACCTTC
TRBD1	TRBV5-1	TRBJ2-3	-	CASSLYGRGLADTQYF	TGCGCCAGCAGCTTGTACGGCAGGGGGCTTGCAGATACGCAGTATTTT
TRBD2	TRBV18	TRBJ2-1	-	CASSPYPAGAAYNEQFF	TGTGCCAGCTCTCCTTACCCAGCGGGAGCGGCCTACAATGAGCAGTTCTTC
TRBD1	TRBV6-6	TRBJ1-2	-	CASSRTGIRYGYTF	TGTGCCAGCAGCCGGACAGGGATTCGCTATGGCTACACCTTC
TRBD1	TRBV7-2	TRBJ1-1	-	CASSFLGDRGEAFF	TGTGCCAGCAGCTTCTTAGGCGACAGGGGTGAAGCTTTCTTT
-	TRBV10-3	TRBJ1-2	-	CAISETKPNYGYTF	TGTGCCATCAGTGAAACAAAACCCAACTATGGCTACACCTTC
-	TRBV9	TRBJ1-5	-	CASSVARGPNQPQHF	TGTGCCAGCAGCGTAGCTCGGGGTCCCAATCAGCCCCAGCATTTT
-	TRBV2	TRBJ2-3	-	CASSENTARGTDTQYF	TGTGCCAGCAGTGAGAACACAGCCCGTGGCACAGATACGCAGTATTTT
-	TRBV5-4	TRBJ1-2	-	CASRSGIYGYTF	TGTGCCAGCAGGTCCGGGATCTATGGCTACACCTTC
TRBD2	TRBV10-3	TRBJ2-1	few	CAISEDSSGSNEQFF	TGTGCCATCAGTGAGGATTCTAGCGGGAGCAATGAGCAGTTCTTC
TRBD2	TRBV14	TRBJ2-3	-	CASSLTTSGGPDTQYF	TGTGCCAGCAGCCTCACTACTAGCGGGGGACCAGATACGCAGTATTTT
TRBD2	TRBV7-2	TRBJ2-2	-	CASSPQEAGPNTGELFF	TGTGCCAGCAGCCCCCAGGAAGCGGGACCGAACACCGGGGAGCTGTTTTTT
-	TRBV5-4	TRBJ2-5	-	CASSFLGSETQYF	TGTGCCAGCAGCTTCCTCGGGTCAGAGACCCAGTACTTC
-	TRBV4-1	TRBJ1-1	-	CASSQGISPNTEAFF	TGCGCCAGCAGCCAAGGTATCTCTCCGAACACTGAAGCTTTCTTT
-	TRBV28	TRBJ1-5	-	CAGSLGLRALSNQPQHF	TGTGCCGGCAGTTTGGGGTTGCGGGCCCTTAGCAATCAGCCCCAGCATTTT
-	TRBV30	TRBJ2-1	-	CASLLYNEQFF	TGTGCCTCCCTCCTCTACAATGAGCAGTTCTTC
-	TRBV6-5	TRBJ1-2	-	CASSPRDIYGYTF	TGTGCCAGCAGTCCGAGGGACATCTATGGCTACACCTTC
TRBD2	TRBV28	TRBJ2-3	-	CASYPGGGRTDTQYF	TGTGCCAGCTACCCCGGGGGAGGGCGGACAGATACGCAGTATTTT
-	TRBV6-1	TRBJ1-4	-	CASSEWGVLEKLFF	TGTGCCAGCAGTGAATGGGGGGTTTTAGAAAAACTGTTTTTT
TRBD2	TRBV28	TRBJ2-3	-	CASSPLAGAPDTQYF	TGTGCCAGCAGTCCGCTAGCGGGGGCCCCAGATACGCAGTATTTT
TRBD1	TRBV6-1	TRBJ2-3	-	CASSPGTEADTQYF	TGTGCCAGCAGTCCCGGGACAGAGGCAGATACGCAGTATTTT
TRBD2	TRBV7-9	TRBJ2-3	-	CATRDYTDTQYF	TGTGCCACTAGGGACTACACAGATACGCAGTATTTT
-	TRBV2	TRBJ1-3	-	CASLRDSTYSGNTIYF	TGTGCCAGCCTTAGAGACAGCACCTACTCTGGAAACACCATATATTTT
-	TRBV19	TRBJ1-2	-	CASRVTGTPDGGYTF	TGTGCCAGTAGAGTTACCGGGACACCGGATGGCGGCTACACCTTC
TRBD1	TRBV7-8	TRBJ2-4	-	CASSLLTGTGGIQYF	TGTGCCAGCAGCCTCCTAACCGGGACAGGGGGGATTCAGTACTTC
-	TRBV19	TRBJ2-1	-	CASSTSGVRLF	TGTGCCAGCTCGACCTCGGGGGTTCGGCTCTTC
-	TRBV30	TRBJ1-1	-	CAWIPDHSEAFF	TGTGCCTGGATCCCCGACCACAGTGAAGCTTTCTTT
TRBD1	TRBV5-6	TRBJ2-7	-	CASSFRDRSPYEQYF	TGTGCCAGCAGCTTCCGGGACAGGTCCCCCTACGAGCAGTACTTC
-	TRBV28	TRBJ1-1	-	CASSVRVAAFF	TGTGCCAGCTCCGTCAGGGTCGCGGCTTTCTTT
TRBD2	TRBV29-1	TRBJ2-5	-	CSVRTSGGTVAQYF	TGCAGCGTTCGGACTAGCGGGGGAACCGTGGCCCAGTACTTC
TRBD2	TRBV25-1	TRBJ2-5	-	CASSAPSTSVQETQYF	TGTGCCAGCAGTGCCCCTTCGACTAGCGTCCAAGAGACCCAGTACTTC
TRBD1	TRBV19	TRBJ1-5	-	CASSPGGMGNQPQHF	TGTGCCAGTAGTCCAGGGGGCATGGGCAATCAGCCCCAGCATTTT
-	TRBV6-1	TRBJ1-1	-	CASSLERMNTEAFF	TGTGCCAGCAGCCTCGAGAGAATGAACACTGAAGCTTTCTTT
TRBD2	TRBV6-5	TRBJ2-3	-	CASSFSGGGGDTQYF	TGTGCCAGCAGCTTTAGCGGGGGGGGTGGAGATACGCAGTATTTT
-	TRBV14	TRBJ1-6	few	CASSSGLNSPLHF	TGTGCCAGCTCCTCTGGACTCAATTCACCCCTCCACTTT
-	TRBV4-3	TRBJ2-1	-	CASSQDWARPAATYNEQFF	TGCGCCAGCAGCCAAGATTGGGCCCGGCCAGCGGCCACCTACAATGAGCAGTTCTTC
-	TRBV19	TRBJ2-7	-	CASSITGTSYEQYF	TGTGCCAGTAGTATAACAGGGACCTCCTACGAGCAGTACTTC
-	TRBV5-1	TRBJ1-4	-	CASSFRGQANEKLFF	TGCGCCAGCAGCTTTAGGGGACAAGCTAATGAAAAACTGTTTTTT
TRBD1	TRBV6-1	TRBJ1-5	-	CASSSPDRANQPQHF	TGTGCCAGCAGTTCCCCGGACAGGGCAAATCAGCCCCAGCATTTT
TRBD2	TRBV10-2	TRBJ2-3	few	CASGASGVTDTQYF	TGCGCCAGCGGGGCTAGCGGGGTGACAGATACGCAGTATTTT
TRBD1	TRBV7-7	TRBJ2-5	-	CASSPGQQETQYF	TGTGCTAGCAGCCCGGGACAGCAAGAGACCCAGTACTTC
-	TRBV5-1	TRBJ2-1	few	CASSLGGQSHNEQFF	TGCGCCAGCAGCTTGGGTGGGCAGTCCCACAATGAGCAGTTCTTC
-	TRBV9	TRBJ1-2	-	CASSQRRGGYTF	TGTGCCAGCAGTCAAAGGAGGGGAGGCTACACCTTC
TRBD2	TRBV11-2	TRBJ2-1	-	CASRGTSGGREQFF	TGTGCCAGCAGAGGGACTAGCGGGGGGCGTGAGCAGTTCTTC
TRBD1	TRBV7-2	TRBJ1-1	once	CASSLWDRGRTEAFF	TGTGCCAGCAGCTTATGGGACAGGGGGCGCACTGAAGCTTTCTTT
TRBD1	TRBV11-3	TRBJ1-1	-	CASSRQGSTEAFF	TGTGCCAGCAGCAGACAGGGATCCACTGAAGCTTTCTTT